Sequencing of this TCR beta chain was carried out in a study of blood T cell repertoires in COVID-19. Study information: Sites in the United States, Italy and Spain provided acute and convalescent COVID-19 samples. The cDNA or gDNA used as material had been derived from T cells, B-cell-depleted T cells, or PBMCs.

How the authors handled the data: Reference gene primers were amplified, and this amplification served to estimate nucleated cell counts. Only in-frame clones appear in the TCRdb table, and some are missing; sequencing was by immunoSEQ multiplex PCR. Clonal size and the V and J genes are those of that table, whereas D and trimming came from the DNA. The sample has around 120,000 clones; around 66% are singletons. Germline values: CDR1 KGHSH, CDR2 LQKENI. There are 14 residues in the CDR3. Deletions cut 3 bases from V and 4 bases from J, with 12 bases between. This sequence originates from an elderly man with acute or convalescent COVID-19. The sample comprised peripheral blood. V usage is TRBV18 and J usage is TRBJ2-5; the D gene is possibly TRBD1 (5 bases). This CDR3 is CASSPTGLRETQYF. Here the CDR3 DNA reads TGTGCCAGCTCACCTACAGGATTGAGAGAGACCCAGTACTTC.